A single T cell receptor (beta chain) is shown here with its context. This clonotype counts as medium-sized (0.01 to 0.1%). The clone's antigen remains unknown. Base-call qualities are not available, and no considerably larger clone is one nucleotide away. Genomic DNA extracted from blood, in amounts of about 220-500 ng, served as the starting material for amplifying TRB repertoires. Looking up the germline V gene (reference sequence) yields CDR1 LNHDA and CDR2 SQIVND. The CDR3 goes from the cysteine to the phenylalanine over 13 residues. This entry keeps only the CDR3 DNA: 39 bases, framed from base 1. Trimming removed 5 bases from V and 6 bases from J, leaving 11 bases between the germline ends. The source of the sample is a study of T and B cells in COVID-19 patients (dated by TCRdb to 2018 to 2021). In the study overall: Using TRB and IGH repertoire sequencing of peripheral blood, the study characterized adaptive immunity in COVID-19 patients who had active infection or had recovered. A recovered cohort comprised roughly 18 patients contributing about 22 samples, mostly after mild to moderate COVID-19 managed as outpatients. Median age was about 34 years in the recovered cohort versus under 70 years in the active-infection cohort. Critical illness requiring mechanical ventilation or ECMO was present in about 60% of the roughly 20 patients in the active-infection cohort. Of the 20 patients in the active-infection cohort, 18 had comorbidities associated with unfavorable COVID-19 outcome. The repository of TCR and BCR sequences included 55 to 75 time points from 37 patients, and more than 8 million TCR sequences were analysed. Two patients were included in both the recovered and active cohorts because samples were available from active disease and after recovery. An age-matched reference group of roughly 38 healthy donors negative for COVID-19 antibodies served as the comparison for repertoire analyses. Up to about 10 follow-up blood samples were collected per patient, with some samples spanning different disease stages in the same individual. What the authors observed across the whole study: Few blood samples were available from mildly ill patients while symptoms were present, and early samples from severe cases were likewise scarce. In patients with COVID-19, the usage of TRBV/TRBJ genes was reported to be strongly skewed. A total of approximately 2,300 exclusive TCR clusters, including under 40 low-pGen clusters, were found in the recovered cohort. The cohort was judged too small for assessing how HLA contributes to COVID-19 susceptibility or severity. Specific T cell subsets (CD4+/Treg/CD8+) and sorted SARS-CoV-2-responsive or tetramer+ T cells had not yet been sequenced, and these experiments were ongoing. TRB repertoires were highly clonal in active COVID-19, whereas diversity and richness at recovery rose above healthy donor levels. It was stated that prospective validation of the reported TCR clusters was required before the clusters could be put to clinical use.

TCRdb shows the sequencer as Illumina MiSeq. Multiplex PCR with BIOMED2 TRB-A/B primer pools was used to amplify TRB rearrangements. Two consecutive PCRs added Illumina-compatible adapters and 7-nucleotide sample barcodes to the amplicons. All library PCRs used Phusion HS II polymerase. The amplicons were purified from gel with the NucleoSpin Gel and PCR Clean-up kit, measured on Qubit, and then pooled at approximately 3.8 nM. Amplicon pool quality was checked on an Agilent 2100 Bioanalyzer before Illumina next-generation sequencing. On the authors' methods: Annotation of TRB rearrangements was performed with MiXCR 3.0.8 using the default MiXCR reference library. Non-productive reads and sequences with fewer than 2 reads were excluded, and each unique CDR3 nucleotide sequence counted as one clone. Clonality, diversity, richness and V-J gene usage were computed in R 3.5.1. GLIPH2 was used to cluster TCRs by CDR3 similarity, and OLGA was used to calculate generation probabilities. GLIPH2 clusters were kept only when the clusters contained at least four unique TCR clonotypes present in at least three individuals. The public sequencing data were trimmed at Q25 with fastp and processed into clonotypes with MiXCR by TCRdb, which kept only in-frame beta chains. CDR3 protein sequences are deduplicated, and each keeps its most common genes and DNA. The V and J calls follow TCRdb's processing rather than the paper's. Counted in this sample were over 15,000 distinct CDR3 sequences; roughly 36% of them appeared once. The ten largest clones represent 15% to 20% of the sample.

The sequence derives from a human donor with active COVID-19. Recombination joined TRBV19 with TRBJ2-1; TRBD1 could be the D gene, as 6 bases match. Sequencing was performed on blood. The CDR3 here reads CASSRTGFNEQFF. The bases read TGTGCCAGTAGTCGTACAGGGTTCAATGAGCAGTTCTTC.